Sequencing of this TCR beta chain was carried out in a study of T cell responses to AZD1222 COVID-19 vaccine. The germline V gene encodes CDR1 MNHNY and CDR2 SVGAGI (reference sequence). The germline V and J ends were trimmed by 3 bases and 4 bases, with 12 bases remaining between them. The CDR3 covers 14 residues. Pooled in the analysis were second doses at about 4 or about 12 weeks. Libraries were prepared by immunoSEQ multiplex PCR; TCRdb keeps only in-frame clonotypes and omits some of them. The sample records fewer than 150,000 clones, about 92% being singletons. Remarks on this clone: The antigen is undetermined.

General study points: The donor group comprised mostly white British people and more females; the analysis possibly underestimated clonal diversity. Of spike-specific TCRs, nearly half reportedly target regions left unmutated in variants.

The V gene is TRBV6-6, the J gene TRBJ1-1; D is ambiguous. The source material was peripheral blood, sampled 28 days after the second AZD1222 dose. The sequence came from an adult who received the AZD1222 COVID-19 vaccine. CDR3 DNA sequence: TGTGCCAGCAGTTATGGGATGGAGGGCACTGAAGCTTTCTTT. This gives the protein CASSYGMEGTEAFF.